The T cell receptor (beta chain) described here comes from a study of T cell responses to AZD1222 COVID-19 vaccine. Clones were read by immunoSEQ multiplex PCR, and TCRdb kept only the in-frame ones, dropping some. Of 150,000 or so clones listed, approximately 93% are singletons. Analysis merged second doses at about 4 or about 12 weeks. This clone was recorded once. What it binds is not known. The V gene's germline CDR1 is LGHDT and CDR2 YNNKEL (reference sequence). The ends were cut back, 7 bases at V and 4 bases at J, with 10 bases in the middle. The CDR3 spans 13 residues. Whole-study results and caveats: The study sampled repertoires only after the peak T cell response. Baseline seropositivity occurred in only a handful of AZD1222 recipients.

The chain is built from TRBV3-1 (or the pseudogene TRBV3-2) and TRBJ2-2; maybe TRBD1 (5 bases). This sample comprised peripheral blood, obtained 28 days after the second AZD1222 dose. The TCR comes from an adult who received the AZD1222 COVID-19 vaccine. The CDR3 is CASNGASTGELFF. The CDR3 nucleotides read TGTGCCAGCAATGGGGCCAGCACCGGGGAGCTGTTTTTT.